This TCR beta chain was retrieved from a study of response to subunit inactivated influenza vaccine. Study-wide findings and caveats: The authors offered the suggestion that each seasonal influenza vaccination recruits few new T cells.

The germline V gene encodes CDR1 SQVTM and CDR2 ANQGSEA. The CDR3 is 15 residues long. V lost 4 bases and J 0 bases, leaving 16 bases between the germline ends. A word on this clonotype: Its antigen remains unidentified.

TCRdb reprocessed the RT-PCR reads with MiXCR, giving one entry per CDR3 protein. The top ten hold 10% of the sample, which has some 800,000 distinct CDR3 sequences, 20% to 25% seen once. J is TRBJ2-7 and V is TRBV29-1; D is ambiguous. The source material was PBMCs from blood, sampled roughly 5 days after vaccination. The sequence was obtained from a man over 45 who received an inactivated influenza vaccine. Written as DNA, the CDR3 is TGCAGCGTTGCCCACATTGGGGTTCTCTCCTACGAGCAGTACTTC. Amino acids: CSVAHIGVLSYEQYF.